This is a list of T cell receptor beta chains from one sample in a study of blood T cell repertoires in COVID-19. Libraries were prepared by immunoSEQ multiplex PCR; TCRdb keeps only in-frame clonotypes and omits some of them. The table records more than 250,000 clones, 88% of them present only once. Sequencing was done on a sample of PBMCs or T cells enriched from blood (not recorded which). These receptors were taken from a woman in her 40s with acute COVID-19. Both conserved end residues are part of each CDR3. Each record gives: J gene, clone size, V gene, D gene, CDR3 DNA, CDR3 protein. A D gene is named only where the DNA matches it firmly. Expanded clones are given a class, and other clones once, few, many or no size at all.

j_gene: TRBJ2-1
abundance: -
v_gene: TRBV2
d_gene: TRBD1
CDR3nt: TGTGCCAGCAAACCGGGACAGTCCTACAATGAGCAGTTCTTC
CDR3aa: CASKPGQSYNEQFF

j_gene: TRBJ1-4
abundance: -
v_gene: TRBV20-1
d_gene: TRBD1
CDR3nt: TGCAGTGCTAGTCCCGGGACAGCAGAAAATGAAAAACTGTTTTTT
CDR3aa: CSASPGTAENEKLFF

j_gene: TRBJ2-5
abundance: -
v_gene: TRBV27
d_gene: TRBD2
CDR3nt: TGTGCCAGCAGGAATAGCGGGAGTGAGACCCAGTACTTC
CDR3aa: CASRNSGSETQYF

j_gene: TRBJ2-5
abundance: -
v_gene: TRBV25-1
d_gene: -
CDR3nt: TGTGCCAGCAGTGAATTTAAAAGGGGAAGGGCTCAAGAGACCCAGTACTTC
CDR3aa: CASSEFKRGRAQETQYF

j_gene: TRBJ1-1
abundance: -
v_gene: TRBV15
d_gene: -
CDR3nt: TGTGCCACCAGCAGGGGGGTCACGACAGGCAACACTGAAGCTTTCTTT
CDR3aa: CATSRGVTTGNTEAFF

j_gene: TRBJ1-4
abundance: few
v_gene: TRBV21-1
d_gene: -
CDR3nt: TGTGCCAGCAGCAGAACCGGTCCAGGGGGACGCGAGGAAAAACTGTTTTTT
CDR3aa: CASSRTGPGGREEKLFF

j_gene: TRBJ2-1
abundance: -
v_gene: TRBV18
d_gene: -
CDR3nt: TGTGCCAGCTCCCCCGGACAGTCTAATGAGCAGTTCTTC
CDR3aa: CASSPGQSNEQFF

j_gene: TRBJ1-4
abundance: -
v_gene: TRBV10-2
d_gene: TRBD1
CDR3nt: TGCGCCAGCAGTTTGGACAGGGAGGGGGAAAATGAAAAACTGTTTTTT
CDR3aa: CASSLDREGENEKLFF

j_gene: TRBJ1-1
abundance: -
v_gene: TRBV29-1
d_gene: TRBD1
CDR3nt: TGCAGCGTTGGCCCACTCTTGGGACAGGGGACGAAGGCTTTCTTT
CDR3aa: CSVGPLLGQGTKAFF

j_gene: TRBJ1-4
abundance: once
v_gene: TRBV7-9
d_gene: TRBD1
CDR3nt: TGTGCCAGCAGCCTCACAGGGGATTGGGAAAAACTGTTTTTT
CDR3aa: CASSLTGDWEKLFF

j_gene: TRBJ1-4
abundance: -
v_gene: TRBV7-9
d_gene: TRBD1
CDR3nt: TGTGCCAGCAGCTCTGGACAGGACTATGAAAAACTGTTTTTT
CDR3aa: CASSSGQDYEKLFF

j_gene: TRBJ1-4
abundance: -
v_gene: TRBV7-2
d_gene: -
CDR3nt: TGTGCCAGCAGCTTAGCATGGGCGGGGGGCAGTAATGAAAAACTGTTTTTT
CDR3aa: CASSLAWAGGSNEKLFF

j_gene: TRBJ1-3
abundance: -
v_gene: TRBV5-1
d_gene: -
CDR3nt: TGCGCCAGCAGGGCGGGTGACTCTGGAAACACCATATATTTT
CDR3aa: CASRAGDSGNTIYF

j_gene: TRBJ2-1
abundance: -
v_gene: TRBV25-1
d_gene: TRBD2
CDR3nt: TGTGCCAGCAGTGAATGGGTTAGCGGGAGCAATGGCAATGAGCAGTTCTTC
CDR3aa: CASSEWVSGSNGNEQFF

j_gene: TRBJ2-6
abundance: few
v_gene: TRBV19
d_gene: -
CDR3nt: TGTGCCAGTAGTTACTCTGGGGCCAACGTCCTGACTTTC
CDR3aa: CASSYSGANVLTF

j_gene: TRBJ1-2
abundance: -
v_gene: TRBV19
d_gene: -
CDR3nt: TGTGCCAGTAGTCCTCATAAACAGGTCAGCCGAACGAAAGACTATGGCTACACCTTC
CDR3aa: CASSPHKQVSRTKDYGYTF

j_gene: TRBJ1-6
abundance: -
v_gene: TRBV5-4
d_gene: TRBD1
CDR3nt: TGTGCCAGCAGCACAGGGGGTGGGAATTCACCCCTCCACTTT
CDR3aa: CASSTGGGNSPLHF

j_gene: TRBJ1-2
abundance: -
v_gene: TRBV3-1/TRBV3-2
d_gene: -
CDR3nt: TGTGCCAGCAGCCAAGGGGCCGGGGTTGGCTACACCTTC
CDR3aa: CASSQGAGVGYTF

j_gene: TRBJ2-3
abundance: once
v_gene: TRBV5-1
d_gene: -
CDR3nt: TGCGCCAGCAACCCAAAAACGGGGGGCGGAGATACGCAGTATTTT
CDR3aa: CASNPKTGGGDTQYF

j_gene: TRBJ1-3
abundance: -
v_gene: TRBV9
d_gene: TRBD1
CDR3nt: TGTGCCAGCAGCACCCGACAGGGACCCTCTGGAAACACCATATATTTT
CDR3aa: CASSTRQGPSGNTIYF